The clone carrying this T cell receptor beta chain was counted ten times or more. TCRdb re-derived calls from the 5' RACE reads in MiXCR, one entry per CDR3 protein. The profile shows 15,000 to 20,000 distinct CDR3 sequences, 6.3% of them singletons. From germline, CDR1 is MGHRA and CDR2 YSYEKL. The CDR3 is made up of 16 amino acids. The V gene lost 0 bases and the J gene lost 2 bases, with 11 bases spanning the gap. Time point in this sample: blood at routine non-recurrence follow-up after resection. Unsorted whole RNA of tumor, nontumor lung or frozen PBMC was sequenced. The source of the sample is a study of spatial heterogeneity in lung cancer.

The sequencing here drew on PBMCs, taken at follow-up. The chain couples TRBV4-1 to TRBJ1-5; possible D gene TRBD1, 6 bases. The TCR was taken from a male donor with early-stage non-small cell lung cancer. CDR3 in DNA: TGCGCCAGCAGCCAAGACGGGGGCTCCGGCAATCAGCCCCAGCATTTT. Amino acid sequence: CASSQDGGSGNQPQHF.